This is a list of T cell receptor beta chains from one sample in a study of cytomegalovirus exposure and HLA in healthy donors. Libraries were prepared by immunoSEQ multiplex PCR; TCRdb keeps only in-frame clonotypes and omits some of them. The sample records 98,000 or so clones, approximately 80% being singletons. Material for sequencing was PBMCs. The source is a woman between 18 and 29 years old in good health and CMV-seropositive. The CDR3 runs from the conserved cysteine through the conserved F or W. The D gene is left open where the match is weak. Expanded clones are given a class, and other clones once, few, many or no size at all.

v_gene: TRBV27; abundance: -; j_gene: TRBJ2-3; d_gene: -; CDR3nt: TGTGCCAGCAGTGGGGGCTACTTCACAGATACGCAGTATTTT; CDR3aa: CASSGGYFTDTQYF
v_gene: TRBV28; abundance: -; j_gene: TRBJ2-7; d_gene: TRBD1; CDR3nt: TGTGCCAGCAGTCCGCTATCCGGGGGGGACAGGGGACAGGGCGTATACGAGCAGTACTTC; CDR3aa: CASSPLSGGDRGQGVYEQYF
v_gene: TRBV10-3; abundance: -; j_gene: TRBJ2-7; d_gene: -; CDR3nt: TGTGCCATCAGTTCCTCCGGGGTTGGCGGCGAGCAGTACTTC; CDR3aa: CAISSSGVGGEQYF
v_gene: TRBV19; abundance: -; j_gene: TRBJ2-1; d_gene: TRBD2; CDR3nt: TGTGCCAGTAGCCTATCTAGCGGAAGCTCCTACAATGAGCAGTTCTTC; CDR3aa: CASSLSSGSSYNEQFF
v_gene: TRBV6-5; abundance: -; j_gene: TRBJ2-5; d_gene: -; CDR3nt: TGTGCCAGCAGTTACTCGGAGGTCGAGTACGTAGAGACCCAGTACTTC; CDR3aa: CASSYSEVEYVETQYF
v_gene: TRBV15; abundance: -; j_gene: TRBJ2-5; d_gene: -; CDR3nt: TGTGCCACCAGCAGAGTCCATGGAGCCGAGACCCAGTACTTC; CDR3aa: CATSRVHGAETQYF
v_gene: TRBV9; abundance: -; j_gene: TRBJ1-5; d_gene: -; CDR3nt: TGTGCCAGCAGCGTAGGGGCAGATAGCAATCAGCCCCAGCATTTT; CDR3aa: CASSVGADSNQPQHF
v_gene: TRBV2; abundance: -; j_gene: TRBJ2-2; d_gene: -; CDR3nt: TGTGCCAGCAGTGAGTCGGGCACCGGGGAGCTGTTTTTT; CDR3aa: CASSESGTGELFF
v_gene: TRBV11-2; abundance: -; j_gene: TRBJ2-7; d_gene: -; CDR3nt: TGTGCCAGCAGCGGGGGGAAATTCTACGAGCAGTACTTC; CDR3aa: CASSGGKFYEQYF
v_gene: TRBV13; abundance: -; j_gene: TRBJ2-3; d_gene: TRBD2; CDR3nt: TGTGCCAGCAGCCCCTGGACTAGCGGGAGCTTTGATACGCAGTATTTT; CDR3aa: CASSPWTSGSFDTQYF
v_gene: TRBV11-3; abundance: few; j_gene: TRBJ2-5; d_gene: -; CDR3nt: TGTGCCAGCAGCACTAGGGGGACTATGTACCAAGAGACCCAGTACTTC; CDR3aa: CASSTRGTMYQETQYF
v_gene: TRBV4-1; abundance: -; j_gene: TRBJ2-1; d_gene: -; CDR3nt: TGCGCCAGCAGCCAAGATCCTACCTCTATCCGTAATGAGCAGTTCTTC; CDR3aa: CASSQDPTSIRNEQFF
v_gene: TRBV11-2; abundance: -; j_gene: TRBJ2-7; d_gene: TRBD1; CDR3nt: TGTGCCAGCAGCTTAGGACAGGGGAGCTCCTACGAGCAGTACTTC; CDR3aa: CASSLGQGSSYEQYF
v_gene: TRBV6-5; abundance: once; j_gene: TRBJ1-1; d_gene: -; CDR3nt: TGTGCCAGCAGCTCCGGACAGAGCACTGAAGCTTTCTTT; CDR3aa: CASSSGQSTEAFF
v_gene: TRBV5-1; abundance: once; j_gene: TRBJ1-2; d_gene: TRBD1; CDR3nt: TGCGCCAGCAGCTCTGGCTTGACAGGGATGGATGGCTACACCTTC; CDR3aa: CASSSGLTGMDGYTF
v_gene: TRBV28; abundance: few; j_gene: TRBJ2-7; d_gene: TRBD1; CDR3nt: TGTGCCAGCAATCCTCTCGGACAGGGGGCTAACGAGCAGTACTTC; CDR3aa: CASNPLGQGANEQYF
v_gene: TRBV27; abundance: -; j_gene: TRBJ2-7; d_gene: TRBD1; CDR3nt: TGTGCCAGCGGACAGGGTGACGAGCAGTACTTC; CDR3aa: CASGQGDEQYF
v_gene: TRBV6-1; abundance: -; j_gene: TRBJ1-5; d_gene: -; CDR3nt: TGTGCCAGCAGTGAAGTCAGCAGGGTGGCTCAGCCCCAGCATTTT; CDR3aa: CASSEVSRVAQPQHF
v_gene: TRBV6-6; abundance: -; j_gene: TRBJ2-7; d_gene: -; CDR3nt: TGTGCCAGCAGCCTCAGAGGGCGGGCGTCCTCCTACGAGCAGTACTTC; CDR3aa: CASSLRGRASSYEQYF
v_gene: TRBV10-2; abundance: once; j_gene: TRBJ2-7; d_gene: -; CDR3nt: TGCGCCAGCAGTGATCCGGGGTCCCGAACCTACGAGCAGTACTTC; CDR3aa: CASSDPGSRTYEQYF
v_gene: TRBV11-3; abundance: -; j_gene: TRBJ2-1; d_gene: -; CDR3nt: TGTGCCAGCAGCTTCTCGTTGACAAGCTACAATGAGCAGTTCTTC; CDR3aa: CASSFSLTSYNEQFF
v_gene: TRBV5-6; abundance: -; j_gene: TRBJ2-7; d_gene: -; CDR3nt: TGTGCCAGCAGCAAGACTCTCTCCTACGAGCAGTACTTC; CDR3aa: CASSKTLSYEQYF
v_gene: TRBV28; abundance: -; j_gene: TRBJ1-5; d_gene: -; CDR3nt: TGTGCCAGCAGTTTAGCCGCGTTTAGCAATCAGCCCCAGCATTTT; CDR3aa: CASSLAAFSNQPQHF
v_gene: TRBV20-1; abundance: -; j_gene: TRBJ2-1; d_gene: -; CDR3nt: TGCAGTGCTAGAGTTAGCAATGAGCAGTTCTTC; CDR3aa: CSARVSNEQFF
v_gene: TRBV6-4; abundance: -; j_gene: TRBJ2-1; d_gene: TRBD2; CDR3nt: TGTGCCAGCAGTGACTCGGGACTAGTCCTGTTCTTC; CDR3aa: CASSDSGLVLFF
v_gene: TRBV11-2; abundance: -; j_gene: TRBJ1-1; d_gene: TRBD1; CDR3nt: TGTGCCAGCAGCCTACAGGGGGCCTTGGGCACTGAAGCTTTCTTT; CDR3aa: CASSLQGALGTEAFF
v_gene: TRBV6-1; abundance: -; j_gene: TRBJ1-5; d_gene: -; CDR3nt: TGTGCCAGCAGTGTAGGCAGGGTAAACCAGCCCCAGCATTTT; CDR3aa: CASSVGRVNQPQHF
v_gene: TRBV4-1; abundance: -; j_gene: TRBJ2-1; d_gene: -; CDR3nt: TGCGCCAGCCGGAAGACGGGGGTCTCCTACAATGAGCAGTTCTTC; CDR3aa: CASRKTGVSYNEQFF
v_gene: TRBV5-1; abundance: once; j_gene: TRBJ1-4; d_gene: -; CDR3nt: TGCGCCAGCAGCTTGGGGGGGGTGACTAATGAAAAACTGTTTTTT; CDR3aa: CASSLGGVTNEKLFF
v_gene: TRBV19; abundance: -; j_gene: TRBJ1-4; d_gene: -; CDR3nt: TGTGCCAGTAGGAACTTCGGAACTAATGAAAAACTGTTTTTT; CDR3aa: CASRNFGTNEKLFF
v_gene: TRBV2; abundance: -; j_gene: TRBJ2-3; d_gene: -; CDR3nt: TGTGCCAGCGCCAGCCTAGTACGGATTGAGGCCACAGATACGCAGTATTTT; CDR3aa: CASASLVRIEATDTQYF
v_gene: TRBV11-2; abundance: -; j_gene: TRBJ2-7; d_gene: TRBD2; CDR3nt: TGTGCCAGCAGCTTAGGGACTAGCGGAACTAGCCAGTACTTC; CDR3aa: CASSLGTSGTSQYF